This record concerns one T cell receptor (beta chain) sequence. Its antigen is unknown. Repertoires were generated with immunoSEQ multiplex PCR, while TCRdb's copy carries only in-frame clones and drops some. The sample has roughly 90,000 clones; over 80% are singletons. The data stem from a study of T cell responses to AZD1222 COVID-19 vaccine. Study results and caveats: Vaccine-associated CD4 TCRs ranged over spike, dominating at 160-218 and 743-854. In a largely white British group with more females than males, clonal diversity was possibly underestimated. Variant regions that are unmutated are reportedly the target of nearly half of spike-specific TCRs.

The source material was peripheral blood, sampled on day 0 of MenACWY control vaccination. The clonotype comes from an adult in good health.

The CDR3 nucleotides are TGTGCCAGCAGCTTAGACAATGAGCAGTTCTTC. Protein: CASSLDNEQFF. The chain combines TRBV11-2 with TRBJ2-1; no firm D call. The germline V and J ends were trimmed by 0 bases and 6 bases, with 0 bases remaining between them. Germline values: CDR1 SGHAT, CDR2 FQNNGV. The CDR3 runs 11 residues.